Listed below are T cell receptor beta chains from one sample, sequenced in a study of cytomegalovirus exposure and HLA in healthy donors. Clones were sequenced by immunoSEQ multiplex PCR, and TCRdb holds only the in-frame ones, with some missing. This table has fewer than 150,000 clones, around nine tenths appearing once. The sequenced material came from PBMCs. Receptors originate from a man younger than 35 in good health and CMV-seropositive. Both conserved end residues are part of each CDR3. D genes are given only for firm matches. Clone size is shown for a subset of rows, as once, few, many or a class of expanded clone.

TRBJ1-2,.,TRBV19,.,TGTGCCAGTAGACCGGGACACCACTATGGCTACACCTTC,CASRPGHHYGYTF
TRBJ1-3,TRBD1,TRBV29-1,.,TGCAGCTACCGAACAGGGGCTGGAAACACCATATATTTT,CSYRTGAGNTIYF
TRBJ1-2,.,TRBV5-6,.,TGTGCCAGCAGCTTCCGGGTCGGAGGCTATGGCTACACCTTC,CASSFRVGGYGYTF
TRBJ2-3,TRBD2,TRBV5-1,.,TGCGCCAGCAGCACGGGAGGGACTCGTGACACAGATACGCAGTATTTT,CASSTGGTRDTDTQYF
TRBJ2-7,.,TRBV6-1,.,TGTGCCAGCAGTCGACAGAGCTTGGACTACGAGCAGTACTTC,CASSRQSLDYEQYF
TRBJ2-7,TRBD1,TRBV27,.,TGTGCCAGCAGTCCAAACAGGGGCCTCGACGACAGGCAGTACTTC,CASSPNRGLDDRQYF
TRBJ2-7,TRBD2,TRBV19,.,TGTGCCAGTAGTAGGGGGACTAGCGGGAGATCTGGGGAGCAGTACTTC,CASSRGTSGRSGEQYF
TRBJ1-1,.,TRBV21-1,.,TGTGCCAGCACTGGCAGGGACACTGAAGCTTTCTTT,CASTGRDTEAFF
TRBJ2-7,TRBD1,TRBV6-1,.,TGTGCCAGCAGTCCACCCCGGACAGGGGGCTACGAGCAGTACTTC,CASSPPRTGGYEQYF
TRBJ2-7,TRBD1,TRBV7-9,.,TGTGCCAGCAGCGCGGACATAGACAGGGACGAGCAGTACTTC,CASSADIDRDEQYF
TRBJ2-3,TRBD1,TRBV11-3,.,TGTGCCAGCAGCCTCAGGGGGAAGGCAGATACGCAGTATTTT,CASSLRGKADTQYF
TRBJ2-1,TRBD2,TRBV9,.,TGTGCCAGCAGCGTATACCCCGGGGGGGGAACGAGCTCCTACAATGAGCAGTTCTTC,CASSVYPGGGTSSYNEQFF
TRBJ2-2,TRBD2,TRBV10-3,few,TGTGCCATCGGGATAGCGGGGGGGAACACCGGGGAGCTGTTTTTT,CAIGIAGGNTGELFF
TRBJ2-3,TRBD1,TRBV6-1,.,TGTGCCAGCAGCGGACAGGGAAACACAGATACGCAGTATTTT,CASSGQGNTDTQYF
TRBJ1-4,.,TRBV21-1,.,TGTGCCGGATCGACAGGGAAACTGTTTTTT,CAGSTGKLFF
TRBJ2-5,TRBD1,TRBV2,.,TGTGCCAGCACCGCCGACAGGGCGAGAGAAGAGACCCAGTACTTC,CASTADRAREETQYF
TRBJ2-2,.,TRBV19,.,TGTGCCAGTAGTATAGTTGAGGGGAGGACCGGGGAGCTGTTTTTT,CASSIVEGRTGELFF
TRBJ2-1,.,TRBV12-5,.,TGTGCTAGTGGTTTGAGGGGCAAGAATGAGCAGTTCTTC,CASGLRGKNEQFF
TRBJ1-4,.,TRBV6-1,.,TGTGCCAGCACCCAACCCCGGGAGGGCGGTGAAAAACTGTTTTTT,CASTQPREGGEKLFF